This entry features one TCR beta chain sequence. Its matching antigen is unknown. The junction shows a germline mismatch at one end, possibly a read error. Primers used in a second PCR of roughly 6 to 11 cycles were a sample-barcoded 5' primer and a J-beta primer mix. TCRdb reanalysed the 5' RACE reads using MiXCR and keeps one entry per CDR3 protein. Of roughly 860,000 distinct CDR3 sequences in the sample, 55% to 65% were seen once. The data originate from a study of blood T cells in healthy people across ages. Findings of the study overall: Higher diversity, along with more naive CD4+ cells, distinguished long-lived donors from aged donors.

CDR3 length: 19 residues. The germline V gene has CDR1 LGHNA and CDR2 YNFKEQ. The sample consisted of blood. The chain is built from TRBV4-2 and TRBJ2-7, with 13 bases that match TRBD2. The J call may be in error: the DNA end matches TRBJ2-5 better. This TCR derives from a man aged 25-45 years in good health. The CDR3 is CASSQGSPLLAGGQGTQYF. CDR3 DNA: TGTGCCAGCAGCCAAGGGTCGCCCTTACTAGCGGGGGGGCAAGGGACCCAGTACTTC.